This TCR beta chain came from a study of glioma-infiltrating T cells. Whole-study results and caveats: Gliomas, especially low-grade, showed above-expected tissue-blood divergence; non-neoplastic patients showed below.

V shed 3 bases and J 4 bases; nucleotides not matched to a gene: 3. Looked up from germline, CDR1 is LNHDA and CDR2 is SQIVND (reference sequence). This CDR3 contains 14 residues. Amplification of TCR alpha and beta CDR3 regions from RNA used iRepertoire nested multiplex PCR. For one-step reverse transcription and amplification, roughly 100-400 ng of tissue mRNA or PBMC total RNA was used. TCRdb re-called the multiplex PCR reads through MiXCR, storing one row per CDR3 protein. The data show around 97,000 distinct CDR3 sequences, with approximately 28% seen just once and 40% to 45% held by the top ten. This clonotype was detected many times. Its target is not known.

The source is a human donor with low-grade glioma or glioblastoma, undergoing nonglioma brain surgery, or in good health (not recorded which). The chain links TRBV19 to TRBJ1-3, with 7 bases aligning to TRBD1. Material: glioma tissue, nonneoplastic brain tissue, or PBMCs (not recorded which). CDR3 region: CASSIDRVGNTIYF. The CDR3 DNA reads TGTGCCAGTAGTATCGACAGGGTCGGAAACACCATATATTTT.